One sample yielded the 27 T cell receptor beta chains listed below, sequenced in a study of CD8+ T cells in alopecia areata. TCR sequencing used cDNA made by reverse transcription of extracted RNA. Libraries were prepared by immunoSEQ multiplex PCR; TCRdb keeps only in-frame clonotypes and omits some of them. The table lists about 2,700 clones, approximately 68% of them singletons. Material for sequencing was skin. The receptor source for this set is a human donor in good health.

The CDR3 DNA reads as TGTGCCAGCAGATATTACGAGGGGGGAAACTATGGCTACACCTTC. This codes for CASRYYEGGNYGYTF. The chain joins TRBV6-5 to TRBJ1-2, with TRBD1 as a possible D gene (6 bases). Trimming pared 6 bases from V and 2 bases from J, leaving 16 bases between. Germline V CDR1 and CDR2: MNHEY, SVGAGI. The CDR3 contains 15 residues.

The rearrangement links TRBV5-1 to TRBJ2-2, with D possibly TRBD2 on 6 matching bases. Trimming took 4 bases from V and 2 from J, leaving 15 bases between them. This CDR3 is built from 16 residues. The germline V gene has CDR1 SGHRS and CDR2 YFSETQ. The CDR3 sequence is CASSAHSGLNTGELFF. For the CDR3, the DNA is TGCGCCAGCAGCGCCCATAGCGGACTAAACACCGGGGAGCTGTTTTTT. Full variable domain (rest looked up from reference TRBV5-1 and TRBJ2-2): KAGVTQTPRYLIKTRGQQVTLSCSPISGHRSVSWYQQTPGQGLQFLFEYFSETQRNKGNFPGRFSGRQFSNSRSEMNVSTLELGDSALYLCASSAHSGLNTGELFFGEGSRLTVL.

The CDR3 spells CASSPNPIGVAGDLTDTQYF. Written as DNA, the CDR3 is TGCGCCAGCAGCCCGAACCCGATTGGGGTAGCGGGGGACCTCACAGATACGCAGTATTTT. The J gene is TRBJ2-3, the V gene TRBV4-1; 9 bases agree with TRBD2. Germline lookup yields CDR1 MGHRA and CDR2 YSYEKL. Trimming at V came to 4 bases and at J to 2 bases, leaving 19 bases not matched to a gene. This CDR3 spans 20 amino acids.

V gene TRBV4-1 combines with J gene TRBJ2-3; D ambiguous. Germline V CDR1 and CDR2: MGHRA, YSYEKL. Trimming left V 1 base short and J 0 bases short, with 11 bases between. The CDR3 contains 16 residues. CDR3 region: CASSQGRITSTDTQYF. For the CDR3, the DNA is TGCGCCAGCAGCCAAGGCCGCATCACTAGCACAGATACGCAGTATTTT.

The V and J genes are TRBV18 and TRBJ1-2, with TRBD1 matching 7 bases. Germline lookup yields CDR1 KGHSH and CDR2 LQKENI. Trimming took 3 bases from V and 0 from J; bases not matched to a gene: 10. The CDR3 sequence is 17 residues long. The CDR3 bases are TGTGCCAGCTCACCTCGAGCGCCAGGGGGACCTAACTATGGCTACACCTTC. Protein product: CASSPRAPGGPNYGYTF.

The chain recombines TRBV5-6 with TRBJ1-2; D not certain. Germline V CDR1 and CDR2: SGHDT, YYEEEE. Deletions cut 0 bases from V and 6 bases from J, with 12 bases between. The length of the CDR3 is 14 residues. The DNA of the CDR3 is TGTGCCAGCAGCTTGGAACGAAAAACGCATGGCTACACCTTC. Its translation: CASSLERKTHGYTF.

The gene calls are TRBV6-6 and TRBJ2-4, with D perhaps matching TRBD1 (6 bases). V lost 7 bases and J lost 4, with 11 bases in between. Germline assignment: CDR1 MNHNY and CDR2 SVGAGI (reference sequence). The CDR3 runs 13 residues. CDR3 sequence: CASKEGEKNIQYF. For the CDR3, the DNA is TGTGCCAGCAAAGAGGGGGAGAAAAACATTCAGTACTTC.

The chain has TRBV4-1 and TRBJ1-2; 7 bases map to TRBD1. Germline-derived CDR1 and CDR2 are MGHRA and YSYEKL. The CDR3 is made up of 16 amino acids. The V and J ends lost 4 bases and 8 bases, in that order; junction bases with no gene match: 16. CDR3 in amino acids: CASSLNRGQPTWGYTF. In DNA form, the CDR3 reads TGCGCCAGCAGCCTGAATAGGGGACAGCCCACGTGGGGCTACACCTTC.

Written as DNA, the CDR3 is TGTGCCAGCAGCTACCCAGGGGGCGGGGAGACCCAGTACTTC. Its translation is CASSYPGGGETQYF. The chain couples TRBV6-6 to TRBJ2-5, with 8 bases identical to TRBD1. The germline CDR1 and CDR2 sequences are MNHNY and SVGAGI (reference sequence). This CDR3 is 14 amino acids long. The J segment lost 5 bases and the V segment lost 6 bases, leaving 8 bases of the junction unmatched.

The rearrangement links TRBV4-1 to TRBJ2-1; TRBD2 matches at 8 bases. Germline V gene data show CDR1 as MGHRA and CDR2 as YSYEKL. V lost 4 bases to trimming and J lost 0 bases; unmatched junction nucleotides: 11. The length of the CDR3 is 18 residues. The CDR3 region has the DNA TGCGCCAGCAGCCCCCGGGGAGCGGGGGATTCCTCCTACAATGAGCAGTTCTTC. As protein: CASSPRGAGDSSYNEQFF.

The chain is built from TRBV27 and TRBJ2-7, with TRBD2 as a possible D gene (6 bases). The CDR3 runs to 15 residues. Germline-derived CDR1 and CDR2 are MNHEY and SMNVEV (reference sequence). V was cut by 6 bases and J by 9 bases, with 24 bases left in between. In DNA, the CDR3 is TGTGCCAGCAGCCCGGGGGACGGGCTTAAGGGTTCGCAGTACTTC. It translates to CASSPGDGLKGSQYF.

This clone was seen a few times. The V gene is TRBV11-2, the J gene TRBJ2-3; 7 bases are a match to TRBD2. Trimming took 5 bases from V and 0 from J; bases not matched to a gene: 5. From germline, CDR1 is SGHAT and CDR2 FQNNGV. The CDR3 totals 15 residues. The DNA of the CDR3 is TGTGCCAGCAGCCCTGAGCGGGGTAGCACAGATACGCAGTATTTT. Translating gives CASSPERGSTDTQYF.

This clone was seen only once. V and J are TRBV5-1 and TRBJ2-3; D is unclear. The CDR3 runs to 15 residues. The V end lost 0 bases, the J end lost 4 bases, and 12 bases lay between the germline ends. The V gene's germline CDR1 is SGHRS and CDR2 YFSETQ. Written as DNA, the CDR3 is TGCGCCAGCAGCTTGGATACCATTTATGCAGATACGCAGTATTTT. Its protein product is CASSLDTIYADTQYF.

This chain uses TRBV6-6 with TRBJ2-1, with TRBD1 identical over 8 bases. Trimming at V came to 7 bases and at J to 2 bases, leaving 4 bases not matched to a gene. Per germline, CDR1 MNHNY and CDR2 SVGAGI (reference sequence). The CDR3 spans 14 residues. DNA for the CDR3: TGTGCCAGCAATAAACAGGGGGCCTACAATGAGCAGTTCTTC. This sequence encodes CASNKQGAYNEQFF.

Written as DNA, the CDR3 is TGTGCCAGTAGTTCAACAGGGGGATATGAAAAACTGTTTTTT. This sequence encodes CASSSTGGYEKLFF. The J gene is TRBJ1-4, the V gene TRBV19, with 8 bases matching TRBD1. Germline loops: CDR1 LNHDA, CDR2 SQIVND (reference sequence). This CDR3 is built from 14 residues. J lost 6 bases, V lost 5 bases, and 5 bases had no gene match. Together with reference TRBV19 and TRBJ1-4, the CDR3 gives the full variable domain: DGGITQSPKYLFRKEGQNVTLSCEQNLNHDAMYWYRQDPGQGLRLIYYSQIVNDFQKGDIAEGYSVSREKKESFPLTVTSAQKNPTAFYLCASSSTGGYEKLFFGSGTQLSVL.

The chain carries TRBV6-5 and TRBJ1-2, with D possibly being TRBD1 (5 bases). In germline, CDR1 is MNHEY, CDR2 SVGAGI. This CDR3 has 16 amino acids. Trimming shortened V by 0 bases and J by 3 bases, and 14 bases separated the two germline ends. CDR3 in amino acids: CASSYSGLGGDYGYTF. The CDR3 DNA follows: TGTGCCAGCAGTTACTCGGGTCTGGGGGGAGACTATGGCTACACCTTC.

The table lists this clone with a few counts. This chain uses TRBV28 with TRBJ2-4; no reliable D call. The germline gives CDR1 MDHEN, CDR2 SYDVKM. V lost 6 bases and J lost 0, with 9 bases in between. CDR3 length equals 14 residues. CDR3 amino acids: CASRGSLAKNIQYF. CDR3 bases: TGTGCCAGCAGAGGCAGCTTAGCCAAAAACATTCAGTACTTC.

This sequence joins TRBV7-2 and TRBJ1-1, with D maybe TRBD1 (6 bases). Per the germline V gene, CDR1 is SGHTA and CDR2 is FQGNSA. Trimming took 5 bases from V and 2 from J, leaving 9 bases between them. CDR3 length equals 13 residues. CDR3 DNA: TGTGCCAGCAGCAAACAGGGAAACACTGAAGCTTTCTTT. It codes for CASSKQGNTEAFF.

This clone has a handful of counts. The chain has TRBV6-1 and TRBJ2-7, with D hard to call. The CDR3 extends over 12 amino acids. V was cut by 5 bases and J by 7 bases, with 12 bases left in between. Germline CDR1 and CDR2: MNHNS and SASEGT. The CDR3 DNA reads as TGTGCCAGCAGTTCCAAGGGTCGGGAGCAGTACTTC. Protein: CASSSKGREQYF.

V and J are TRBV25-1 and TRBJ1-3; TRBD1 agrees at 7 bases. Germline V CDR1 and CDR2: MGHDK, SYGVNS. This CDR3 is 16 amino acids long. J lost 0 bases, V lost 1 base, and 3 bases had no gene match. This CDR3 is CASSEFKGASGNTIYF. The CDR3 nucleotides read TGTGCCAGCAGTGAATTCAAGGGGGCCTCTGGAAACACCATATATTTT.

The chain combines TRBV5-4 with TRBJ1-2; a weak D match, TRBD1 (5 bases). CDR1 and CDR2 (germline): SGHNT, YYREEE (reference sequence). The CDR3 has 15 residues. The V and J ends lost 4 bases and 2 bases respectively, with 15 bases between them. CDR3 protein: CASSTAPGLNYGYTF. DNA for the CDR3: TGTGCCAGCAGCACTGCGCCGGGACTCAACTATGGCTACACCTTC.

CDR3 region: CASSGGTSRTDTQYF. CDR3 coding DNA: TGTGCCAGCAGCGGGGGGACATCTCGCACAGATACGCAGTATTTT. The V call is TRBV7-3, the J call TRBJ2-3; the D gene could be TRBD1 or TRBD2 (6 bases each). The V end lost 5 bases, the J end lost 1 base, and 13 bases lay between the germline ends. This CDR3 comprises 15 residues. Germline V gene data show CDR1 as SGHTA and CDR2 as FQGTGA.

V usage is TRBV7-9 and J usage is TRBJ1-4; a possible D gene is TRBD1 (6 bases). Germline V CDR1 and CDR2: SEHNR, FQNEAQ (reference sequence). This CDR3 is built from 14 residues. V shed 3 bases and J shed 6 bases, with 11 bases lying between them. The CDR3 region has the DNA TGTGCCAGCAGCTTGGACAGCAGGGATGAAAAACTGTTTTTT. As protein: CASSLDSRDEKLFF.

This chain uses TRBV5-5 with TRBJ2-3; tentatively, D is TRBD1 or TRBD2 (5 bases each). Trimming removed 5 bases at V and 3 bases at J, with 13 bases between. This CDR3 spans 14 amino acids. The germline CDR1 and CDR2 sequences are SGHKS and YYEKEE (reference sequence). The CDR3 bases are TGTGCCAGCAGGCTCAGAGGGGTTACAGATACGCAGTATTTT. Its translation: CASRLRGVTDTQYF.

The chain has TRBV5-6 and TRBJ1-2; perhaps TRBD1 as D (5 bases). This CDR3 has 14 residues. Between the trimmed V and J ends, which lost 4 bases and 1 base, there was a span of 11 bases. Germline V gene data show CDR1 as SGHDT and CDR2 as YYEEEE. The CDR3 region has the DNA TGTGCCAGCAGCCTGGGGGGTATTAACTATGGCTACACCTTC. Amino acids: CASSLGGINYGYTF.

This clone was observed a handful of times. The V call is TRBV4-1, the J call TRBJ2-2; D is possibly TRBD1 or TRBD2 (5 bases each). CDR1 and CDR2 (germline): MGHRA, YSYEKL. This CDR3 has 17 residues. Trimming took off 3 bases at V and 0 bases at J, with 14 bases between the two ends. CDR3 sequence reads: CASSHTRGRTNTGELFF. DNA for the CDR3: TGCGCCAGCAGCCATACTCGGGGCAGGACGAACACCGGGGAGCTGTTTTTT.

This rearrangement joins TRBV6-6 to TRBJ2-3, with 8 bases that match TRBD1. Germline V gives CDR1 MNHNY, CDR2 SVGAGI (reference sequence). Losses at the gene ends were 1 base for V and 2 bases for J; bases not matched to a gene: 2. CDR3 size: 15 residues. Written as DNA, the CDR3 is TGTGCCAGCAGTTACTTGGGACAGGCCACAGATACGCAGTATTTT. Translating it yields CASSYLGQATDTQYF.